This TCR beta chain was profiled in a study of cytomegalovirus exposure and HLA in healthy donors. Notes on the study in general: Data from an earlier analysis indicated that most TCR beta V segments were productive either about 87% or about 30% of the time.

PCR was performed using 60 Vbeta and 13 Jbeta primers. This table comes from immunoSEQ multiplex PCR, and its TCRdb copy is limited to in-frame clones, with some not included. This table has about 100,000 clones, over 60% appearing once. Remarks on this clone: Its target is unknown.

Germline CDR1 GTSNPN, CDR2 SVGIG (reference sequence). The CDR3 is made up of 11 amino acids. The receptor comes from a female donor in good health and CMV-seropositive. This rearrangement joins TRBV30 to TRBJ2-3; TRBD2 matches 8 bases. The specimen sequenced was PBMCs. The CDR3, as DNA: TGTGCTAGCGGGGACACAGATACGCAGTATTTT. It encodes CASGDTDTQYF.